The rows below give T cell receptor beta chains drawn from one sample of a study of T-cell reconstitution after alpha-beta-depleted transplantation in children. One entry per CDR3 protein, called by TCRdb with MiXCR from the PCR reads. Of fewer than 550,000 distinct CDR3 sequences listed, roughly 11% are singletons. Here the sequenced sample was PBMCs, mostly from graft donor cells, taken 180 days after TCRalphabeta/CD19-depleted stem cell transplant. These receptors came from a female patient aged 2 to 10 who had a stem cell transplant for aplastic anemia, so the T cells may come from the graft donor. Each CDR3 is given without its conserved first and last residue. Expanded clones are given a class, and other clones once, few, many or no size at all.

v_call	clone_size	j_call	cdr3_aa
TRBV29-1	few	TRBJ2-6	SAYLGPSGVSSGANVLT
TRBV3-1	few	TRBJ1-1	ASSPRTGGSLDTEAF
TRBV29-1	.	TRBJ1-2	SVEGGGYT
TRBV28	.	TRBJ2-6	ASSLFGAWRRSGANVLT
TRBV5-1	many	TRBJ2-3	ASSLASASTDTQY
TRBV28	.	TRBJ2-5	ASSLVVTGGIETQY
TRBV9	.	TRBJ2-1	ASSVPISGESFYNEQF
TRBV12-3/TRBV12-4	.	TRBJ1-4	ASSLGQSNEKLF
TRBV24-1	few	TRBJ2-2	ATSGSRELFTNTGELF
TRBV29-1	.	TRBJ1-2	SVEGRENYGYT
TRBV5-6	.	TRBJ2-5	ASSPGRSGETQY
TRBV4-1	few	TRBJ2-1	ASSQDWNWNEQF
TRBV20-1	few	TRBJ2-5	SARGSGGGRGETQY
TRBV18	.	TRBJ1-6	ASSPFYKGAYDSPLH
TRBV2	.	TRBJ2-7	ASSLHTYEQY
TRBV6-5	.	TRBJ2-3	ASSSSGMFTDTQY
TRBV5-1	.	TRBJ1-2	ASSSTGTAYGYT
TRBV12-3/TRBV12-4	few	TRBJ1-4	ASRRSRDSNEKLF
TRBV5-6	.	TRBJ2-3	ASTPAGGRAYTQY
TRBV3-1	few	TRBJ2-2	ASSQGRGELF
TRBV29-1	many	TRBJ2-4	SVRSPAKNIQY
TRBV30	.	TRBJ2-3	AWSVGVDTQY
TRBV9	few	TRBJ1-2	ASSTSRGPYGYT
TRBV4-1	.	TRBJ2-3	ASSQEPRVGPDTQY
TRBV4-3	.	TRBJ2-1	ASSQDFLGTGGYNEQF
TRBV12-3/TRBV12-4	many	TRBJ2-5	ASSTMGGSETQY
TRBV6-2/TRBV6-3	few	TRBJ1-5	ASGPLKGIQPQH
TRBV28	few	TRBJ2-7	ASSLGLRDRYEQY
TRBV28	.	TRBJ2-7	AISTRSSGNLEQY
TRBV3-1	few	TRBJ2-7	ASSHQAGYYEQY
TRBV9	many	TRBJ1-6	ASSVGSYNSPLH
TRBV7-2	few	TRBJ2-1	ASSLNRGQYNEQF
TRBV7-2	.	TRBJ2-7	ASSLRGGRAYEQY
TRBV9	.	TRBJ1-5	ASSVGDGDSNQPQH
TRBV12-3/TRBV12-4	many	TRBJ2-7	ASGTSGGYEQY
TRBV6-1	.	TRBJ2-4	ASSALGRTQNSQY
TRBV6-2/TRBV6-3	few	TRBJ2-3	ASSYSDPYYADTQY
TRBV28	few	TRBJ1-1	ASRSGPPIRAEAF
TRBV20-1	.	TRBJ1-5	SASADRAYQPQH
TRBV18	.	TRBJ1-1	ASSPLGGLNTEAF
TRBV6-1	few	TRBJ1-2	ASRPQGVGNYGYT
TRBV6-5	many	TRBJ1-5	ASSPSGTGGRQPQH
TRBV4-3	many	TRBJ2-2	ASSLGLVTSGELF
TRBV7-2	.	TRBJ2-3	ASSSRGGLRGTDTQY
TRBV18	few	TRBJ2-7	ASCREAGSLAGAYEQY
TRBV15	few	TRBJ1-4	ATTPTGWAANEKLF
TRBV27	few	TRBJ1-1	ASSLQVLTEAF
TRBV5-1	many	TRBJ2-5	ASRDLREETQY
TRBV12-3/TRBV12-4	many	TRBJ2-1	ASSLRREATYNEQF
TRBV20-1	many	TRBJ1-4	SALDRGHGEKLF
TRBV29-1	few	TRBJ1-5	SVASDFNQPQH
TRBV12-3/TRBV12-4	few	TRBJ2-4	ASIQGGPKNIQY
TRBV24-1	.	TRBJ2-1	ATSDPQAGLAGIRQF
TRBV9	.	TRBJ2-1	ASSVAGTGSYNEQF
TRBV6-1	few	TRBJ1-5	ASRGPEGRQNQPQH
TRBV4-2	many	TRBJ2-2	ASSQGMGSAGELF